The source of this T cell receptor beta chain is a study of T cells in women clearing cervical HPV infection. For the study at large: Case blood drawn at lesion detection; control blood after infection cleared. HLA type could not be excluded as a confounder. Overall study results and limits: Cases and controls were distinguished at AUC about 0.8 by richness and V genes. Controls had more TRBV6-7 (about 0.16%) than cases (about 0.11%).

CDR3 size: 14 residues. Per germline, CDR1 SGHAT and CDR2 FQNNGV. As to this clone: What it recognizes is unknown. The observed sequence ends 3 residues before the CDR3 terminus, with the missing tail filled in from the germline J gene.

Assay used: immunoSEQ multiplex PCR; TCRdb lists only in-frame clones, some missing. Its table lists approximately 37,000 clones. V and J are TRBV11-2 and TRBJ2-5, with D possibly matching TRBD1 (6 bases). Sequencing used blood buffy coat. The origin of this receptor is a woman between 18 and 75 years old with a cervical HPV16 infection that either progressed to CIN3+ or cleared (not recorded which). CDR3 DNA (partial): TGTGCCAGCAGCTTAGTCCAGCGGACAGATACC. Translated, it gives CASSLVQRTDT. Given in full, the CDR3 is CASSLVQRTDTQYF.